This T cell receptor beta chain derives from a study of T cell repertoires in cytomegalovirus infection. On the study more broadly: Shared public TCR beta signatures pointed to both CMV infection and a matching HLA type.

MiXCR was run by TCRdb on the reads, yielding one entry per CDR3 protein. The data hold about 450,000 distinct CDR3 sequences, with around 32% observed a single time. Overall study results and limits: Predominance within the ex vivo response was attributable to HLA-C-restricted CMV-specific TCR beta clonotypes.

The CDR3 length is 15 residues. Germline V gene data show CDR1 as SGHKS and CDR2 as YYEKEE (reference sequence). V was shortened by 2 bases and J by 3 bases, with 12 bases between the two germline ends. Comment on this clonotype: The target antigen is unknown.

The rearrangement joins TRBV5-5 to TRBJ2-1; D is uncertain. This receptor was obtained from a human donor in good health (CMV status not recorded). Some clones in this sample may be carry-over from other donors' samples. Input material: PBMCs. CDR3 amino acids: CASSLQRMGYNEQFF. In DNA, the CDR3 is TGTGCCAGCAGCTTACAGCGAATGGGCTACAATGAGCAGTTCTTC.